This T cell receptor (beta chain) was profiled in a study of neurological immune-mediated disorders. Study background: A relapsing-remitting course was seen in most of the roughly 34 multiple sclerosis patients and a secondary progressive course in 3.

This clonotype was counted ten times or more. Its antigen is not known. Trimming cost V 2 bases and J 0 bases; bases outside gene matches: 3. The CDR3 runs 15 residues. The germline CDR1 and CDR2 sequences are MGHRA and YSYEKL. Study results and caveats: Expanded clones shared no CDR3 amino acid sequences across subjects, suggesting private repertoires in all groups. With the multiple sclerosis repertoire cluster, neither clinical nor MRI features showed any association. When repertoires were grouped phylogenetically, those of 18 of 34 multiple sclerosis patients fell into one related-CDR3 cluster, a possible signature.

MiXCR, run by TCRdb on the 5' RACE reads, gives a single entry per CDR3 protein. This repertoire shows some 66,000 distinct CDR3 sequences, around 4% found once; its top ten account for around 2.6%. Sequenced input: PBMCs. This receptor was taken from a man over 45 with multiple sclerosis. The chain joins TRBV4-1 to TRBJ2-5; TRBD1 matches at 7 bases. CDR3 region: CASSQSTGDQETQYF. The CDR3 DNA follows: TGCGCCAGCAGCCAATCTACAGGGGACCAAGAGACCCAGTACTTC.